The 32 T cell receptor beta chains reported below all come from one sample, sequenced in a study of response to subunit inactivated influenza vaccine. TCRdb recomputed calls from the RT-PCR reads with MiXCR, one row per CDR3 protein. This table holds more than 450,000 distinct CDR3 sequences, 10% to 15% found once. Sequencing was performed on PBMCs from blood, taken on the day of vaccination. Receptor source: a man aged 50-59 years who received an inactivated influenza vaccine.

This clonotype was seen ten or more times. The rearrangement links TRBV12-3 or TRBV12-4 to TRBJ2-5; a possible D gene is TRBD2 (5 bases). Trimming shortened V by 6 bases and J by 3 bases, and 8 bases separated the two germline ends. The CDR3 length is 12 residues. CDR3 sequence (DNA): TGTGCCAGCAGCTTCGGGGAAGAGACCCAGTACTTC. It translates to CASSFGEETQYF.

This clonotype was seen repeatedly, ten times or more. This chain connects TRBV7-2 to TRBJ2-7; D gene ambiguous. This CDR3 comprises 13 residues. V was trimmed by 1 base and J by 3 bases, leaving 7 bases between them. Per germline, CDR1 SGHTA and CDR2 FQGNSA. In nucleotides, the CDR3 is TGTGCCAGCAGCTTAGGGGAAGTCTACGAGCAGTACTTC. Residues: CASSLGEVYEQYF. Together with reference TRBV7-2 and TRBJ2-7, the CDR3 gives the full variable domain: GAGVSQSPSNKVTEKGKDVELRCDPISGHTALYWYRQSLGQGLEFLIYFQGNSAPDKSGLPSDRFSAERTGGSVSTLTIQRTQQEDSAVYLCASSLGEVYEQYFGPGTRLTVT.

This clonotype was picked up many times. The chain links TRBV6-2 or TRBV6-3 to TRBJ2-7; TRBD1 matches at 12 bases. The germline V gene has CDR1 MNHEY and CDR2 SVGEGT. V was clipped by 5 bases and J by 6 bases; unmatched bases: 5. There are 14 residues in the CDR3. In DNA form, the CDR3 reads TGTGCCAGCAGTAACGGGACAGGGGGCCGCGAGCAGTACTTC. It is translated as CASSNGTGGREQYF.

The CDR3 DNA follows: TGTGCCAGCAGCCCCGGAATGGGCAGGTCGACCTCAGATACGCAGTATTTT. Its translation is CASSPGMGRSTSDTQYF. The chain uses TRBV7-9 and TRBJ2-3; D gene unclear. The CDR3 loop spans 17 amino acids. Per the germline V gene, CDR1 is SEHNR and CDR2 is FQNEAQ (reference sequence). Trimming took 5 bases from V and 4 from J, leaving 22 bases between them.

In this sample, this clonotype turned up a few times. The chain joins TRBV15 to TRBJ2-7, with 8 nucleotides matching TRBD1. J gave up 3 bases and V 5 bases, and 6 bases lay outside the gene matches. The CDR3 totals 14 residues. Germline CDR1 LNHNV, CDR2 YYDKDF (reference sequence). The CDR3 protein is CATSQGARGYEQYF. The CDR3 coding sequence is TGTGCCACCAGCCAGGGGGCGCGAGGCTACGAGCAGTACTTC.

This rearrangement joins TRBV6-4 to TRBJ2-1; 10 bases fit TRBD1. The CDR3 runs to 17 residues. Per germline, CDR1 MRHNA and CDR2 SNTAGT. Trimming removed 0 bases from V and 3 bases from J; junction bases left unmatched: 5. The CDR3 DNA sequence: TGTGCCAGCAGTGACTCGGACGACAGGGGGCGCTACAATGAGCAGTTCTTC. Its protein is CASSDSDDRGRYNEQFF.

This clonotype was found many times. The J gene is TRBJ1-2, the V gene TRBV3-1; D is undetermined. The CDR3 totals 13 residues. V lost 1 base, J lost 0 bases, and 3 bases lay in between. Germline lookup yields CDR1 LGHDT and CDR2 YNNKEL (reference sequence). The CDR3 DNA sequence: TGTGCCAGCAGCCAAGCCGCTAACTATGGCTACACCTTC. It specifies CASSQAANYGYTF.

This clonotype has only a few counts. The chain carries TRBV20-1 and TRBJ2-3; D may match TRBD1 or TRBD2 (6 bases each). The CDR3 runs 14 residues. Trimming cost V 6 bases and J 0 bases, with 13 bases left between them. Germline values: CDR1 DFQATT, CDR2 SNEGSKA (reference sequence). The CDR3 DNA is TGCAGTGCGCGAGAAGGGGGGAGCACAGATACGCAGTATTTT. This translates into CSAREGGSTDTQYF.

This clonotype was detected ten times or more. The J gene is TRBJ2-7, the V gene TRBV5-1; the match to TRBD2 covers 8 bases. CDR3 length: 13 residues. After removal of 3 bases from V and 4 bases from J, the junction contained 3 bases not matched to a gene. Per germline, CDR1 SGHRS and CDR2 YFSETQ. CDR3 bases: TGCGCCAGCAGCTCGACTAGCGATTACGAGCAGTACTTC. This translates into CASSSTSDYEQYF.

The rearrangement uses TRBV11-2 and TRBJ2-5; 14 nucleotides line up with TRBD2. Per germline, CDR1 SGHAT and CDR2 FQNNGV. The junction had 6 bases not matched to a gene; V was cut back by 4 bases and J by 5 bases. The CDR3 consists of 16 residues. The chain's CDR3 is CASSWGTSGRSETQYF. CDR3 nucleotides: TGTGCCAGCAGCTGGGGGACTAGCGGGAGATCGGAGACCCAGTACTTC.

J is TRBJ1-6 and V is TRBV5-6, with D unresolved. The V end was cut by 4 bases, the J end by 9 bases, with 17 bases between. CDR1 is SGHDT and CDR2 is YYEEEE in the germline V gene. The CDR3 has 15 residues. Written as DNA, the CDR3 is TGTGCCAGCAGCCGGCTGGCCAGTGTAGGTTCACCCCTCCACTTT. Translating gives CASSRLASVGSPLHF. The entire variable domain, with the rest obtained from reference TRBV5-6 and TRBJ1-6, is as follows: DAGVTQSPTHLIKTRGQQVTLRCSPKSGHDTVSWYQQALGQGPQFIFQYYEEEERQRGNFPDRFSGHQFPNYSSELNVNALLLGDSALYLCASSRLASVGSPLHFGNGTRLTVT.

This clonotype was detected ten times or more. The chain has TRBV4-2 and TRBJ2-7, with D perhaps matching TRBD1 (6 bases). The V gene's germline CDR1 is LGHNA and CDR2 YNFKEQ. Deletions cut 0 bases from V and 3 bases from J, with 6 bases between. The CDR3 is 13 residues long. The CDR3 DNA is TGTGCCAGCAGCCAAGAAGGGGGCTACGAGCAGTACTTC. Translation: CASSQEGGYEQYF.

This clonotype was picked up a small number of times. The chain carries TRBV29-1 and TRBJ2-5; no definite D call. Trimming shortened V by 7 bases and J by 3 bases, and 3 bases separated the two germline ends. CDR3 size: 9 residues. Germline CDR1 is SQVTM and CDR2 is ANQGSEA. CDR3 region: CSAEETQYF. CDR3 coding DNA: TGCAGCGCAGAAGAGACCCAGTACTTC.

V and J are TRBV20-1 and TRBJ2-7; 7 positions agree with TRBD1. The CDR3 spans 15 residues. Germline V lookup: CDR1 DFQATT, CDR2 SNEGSKA (reference sequence). Germline trimming cut 2 bases from V and 2 bases from J; bases unmatched to any gene: 9. The CDR3 here is CSARRDDRDAYEQYF. CDR3 sequence (DNA): TGCAGTGCTAGAAGAGACGACAGGGACGCCTACGAGCAGTACTTC.

This clonotype was recorded at least ten times. The V gene is TRBV11-2, the J gene TRBJ2-1; no clear D gene. The CDR3 length is 18 residues. CDR1 and CDR2 (germline): SGHAT, FQNNGV. V was clipped by 0 bases and J by 3 bases, with 18 bases between them. CDR3 sequence reads: CASSLDPAVWKGYNEQFF. The CDR3 DNA is TGTGCCAGCAGCTTAGATCCGGCGGTATGGAAGGGCTACAATGAGCAGTTCTTC.

The sample holds many counts of this clonotype. V gene TRBV20-1 combines with J gene TRBJ2-1; no firm D call. V dropped 3 bases and J dropped 7 bases, with 4 bases sitting between them. CDR3 length: 10 residues. Germline CDR1 is DFQATT and CDR2 is SNEGSKA (reference sequence). CDR3 DNA sequence: TGCAGTGCTAGTCGGAATGAGCAGTTCTTC. This translates into CSASRNEQFF.

The rearrangement uses TRBV28 and TRBJ2-7, with 9 bases identical to TRBD2. Germline CDR1 reads MDHEN; CDR2 reads SYDVKM. CDR3 length: 14 amino acids. V lost 5 bases, J lost 5 bases, and 7 bases stayed unmatched. DNA for the CDR3: TGTGCCAGCAGTATTAGCGGGAGCCTAAACGAGCAGTACTTC. Translating gives CASSISGSLNEQYF.

V is TRBV5-1 and J is TRBJ1-2; possibly TRBD1 for D (5 bases). With 6 bases removed from V and 1 base from J, the gap between germline ends came to 10 bases. The germline V gene encodes CDR1 SGHRS and CDR2 YFSETQ. The CDR3 loop spans 13 amino acids. CDR3 sequence reads: CASTNGGNYGYTF. In nucleotides, the CDR3 is TGCGCCAGCACTAACGGGGGTAACTATGGCTACACCTTC. The full variable domain, completed using reference TRBV5-1 and TRBJ1-2, is KAGVTQTPRYLIKTRGQQVTLSCSPISGHRSVSWYQQTPGQGLQFLFEYFSETQRNKGNFPGRFSGRQFSNSRSEMNVSTLELGDSALYLCASTNGGNYGYTFGSGTRLTVV.

This clonotype was seen only a few times. The V call is TRBV11-2, the J call TRBJ2-3; a possible D gene is TRBD2 (7 bases). The V and J ends lost 5 bases and 5 bases respectively, with 11 bases between them. CDR1 and CDR2 (germline): SGHAT, FQNNGV. The CDR3 consists of 13 residues. The CDR3 region has the DNA TGTGCCAGCAGCCGGGGGGCGATAGATACGCAGTATTTT. This gives the protein CASSRGAIDTQYF.

As regards this clonotype: A single base separates this from a much larger clone, so it may be a read error. The rearrangement uses TRBV5-1 and TRBJ2-5, with a possible D match to TRBD1 (7 bases). This CDR3 is 13 amino acids long. The ends were cut back, 9 bases at V and 5 bases at J, with 17 bases in the middle. Germline lookup yields CDR1 SGHRS and CDR2 YFSETQ. CDR3 sequence: CAIMSTGRETQYF. The CDR3 nucleotides are TGCGCCATTATGTCGACAGGGAGGGAGACCCAGTACTTC.

V is TRBV20-1 and J is TRBJ1-1; D is uncertain. Germline V lookup: CDR1 DFQATT, CDR2 SNEGSKA (reference sequence). With 0 bases removed from V and 1 base from J, the gap between germline ends came to 9 bases. This CDR3 has 14 amino acids. The CDR3 spells CSARDGHQNTEAFF. DNA for the CDR3: TGCAGTGCTAGAGATGGTCACCAGAACACTGAAGCTTTCTTT.

In the case of this clonotype: With only one base between it and a far larger clone, this is likely a read error. Here the CDR3 DNA reads TGTGCCAGCAGCCACACAGATACGCAGCATTTT. This codes for CASSHTDTQHF. The rearrangement links TRBV7-2 to TRBJ2-3, with unresolved D. The J call may be incorrect, as the DNA end agrees better with TRBJ1-5. Looked up from germline, CDR1 is SGHTA and CDR2 is FQGNSA. CDR3 size: 11 residues.

The gene calls are TRBV7-8 and TRBJ2-5; 10 bases are shared with TRBD1. The CDR3 consists of 15 residues. From germline, CDR1 is SGHVS and CDR2 FQNEAQ. V dropped 2 bases and J dropped 5; count of bases not matched to a gene: 5. CDR3 coding DNA: TGTGCCAGCAGCTTAAGGAGGACAGGGGGGGAGACCCAGTACTTC. This translates into CASSLRRTGGETQYF.

This clonotype was found a few times. The rearrangement joins TRBV5-6 to TRBJ2-7, with 7 positions matching TRBD1. CDR1 SGHDT and CDR2 YYEEEE come from the germline V gene. The junction had 4 bases not matched to a gene; V was cut back by 4 bases and J by 3 bases. The CDR3 consists of 13 residues. CDR3 nucleotides: TGTGCCAGCAGCCACGCAGGGGGCTACGAGCAGTACTTC. Translating it yields CASSHAGGYEQYF.

This clonotype was found a few times. The V call is TRBV20-1, the J call TRBJ1-1, with D possibly being TRBD1 (5 bases). The CDR3 spans 14 residues. Germline values: CDR1 DFQATT, CDR2 SNEGSKA (reference sequence). V lost 3 bases, J lost 3 bases, and 14 bases lay in between. CDR3 DNA sequence: TGCAGTGCTAGGATAGTAACAGGAGACACTGAAGCTTTCTTT. Amino acid sequence: CSARIVTGDTEAFF.

The chain employs TRBV3-1 and TRBJ2-1; D possibly corresponds to TRBD1 (6 bases). Per germline, CDR1 LGHDT and CDR2 YNNKEL (reference sequence). The ends were cut back, 0 bases at V and 10 bases at J, with 13 bases in the middle. The CDR3 length is 14 residues. The CDR3 is CASSQDQWGTEQFF. The CDR3 DNA reads as TGTGCCAGCAGCCAAGATCAGTGGGGGACAGAGCAGTTCTTC.

The chain recombines TRBV20-1 with TRBJ2-1, with 11 bases lining up with TRBD2. CDR1 is DFQATT and CDR2 is SNEGSKA in the germline V gene (reference sequence). The V gene end was trimmed by 6 bases and the J gene end by 9 bases; junction bases not matched to a gene: 10. This CDR3 has 14 residues. CDR3 sequence (DNA): TGCAGTGCCGTACTAGCGGGAGTCTTGATTGAGCAGTTCTTC. It encodes CSAVLAGVLIEQFF.

The table lists this clonotype with many counts. V and J are TRBV18 and TRBJ2-2; 9 nucleotides agree with TRBD2. There are 15 residues in the CDR3. V trimming: 3 bases; J trimming: 3 bases; junction bases outside the gene matches: 2. Germline V lookup: CDR1 KGHSH, CDR2 LQKENI. CDR3 nucleotides: TGTGCCAGCTCACCGGGACTAGCAGACACCGGGGAGCTGTTTTTT. It encodes CASSPGLADTGELFF.

This clonotype has ten or more counts. The chain is built from TRBV12-3 or TRBV12-4 and TRBJ2-2; D may be TRBD2 (5 bases). The CDR3 loop spans 14 amino acids. Trimming removed 8 bases from V and 7 bases from J, with 17 bases in between. This CDR3 is CASGNGVGIGELFF. CDR3 nucleotides: TGTGCCAGCGGGAACGGGGTCGGGATCGGGGAGCTGTTTTTT.

The chain combines TRBV25-1 with TRBJ2-5; 12 bases match TRBD2. V was clipped by 3 bases and J by 2 bases; unmatched bases: 7. The CDR3 extends over 17 amino acids. Germline V CDR1 and CDR2: MGHDK, SYGVNS. The CDR3 is CASSDPLAGGYQETQYF. The CDR3 DNA follows: TGTGCCAGCAGTGACCCACTAGCGGGAGGTTATCAAGAGACCCAGTACTTC.

The chain uses TRBV28 and TRBJ2-7; 15 nucleotides match TRBD2. After removal of 3 bases from V and 6 bases from J, the junction contained 6 bases not matched to a gene. Germline-derived CDR1 and CDR2 are MDHEN and SYDVKM. This CDR3 contains 16 residues. CDR3 residues: CASSFGRGLAGGEQYF. Written as DNA, the CDR3 is TGTGCCAGCAGTTTTGGCCGGGGACTAGCGGGAGGCGAGCAGTACTTC. The whole variable domain, remainder taken from reference TRBV28 and TRBJ2-7, is DVKVTQSSRYLVKRTGEKVFLECVQDMDHENMFWYRQDPGLGLRLIYFSYDVKMKEKGDIPEGYSVSREKKERFSLILESASTNQTSMYLCASSFGRGLAGGEQYFGPGTRLTVT.

This clonotype was counted only a few times. The chain employs TRBV6-2 or TRBV6-3 and TRBJ2-7; D is undetermined. CDR3 length equals 11 residues. Germline lookup yields CDR1 MNHEY and CDR2 SVGEGT. V was shortened by 5 bases and J by 9 bases, with 11 bases between the two germline ends. Written as DNA, the CDR3 is TGTGCCAGCAGTGACCCATTGAGGCAGTACTTC. Translated: CASSDPLRQYF.